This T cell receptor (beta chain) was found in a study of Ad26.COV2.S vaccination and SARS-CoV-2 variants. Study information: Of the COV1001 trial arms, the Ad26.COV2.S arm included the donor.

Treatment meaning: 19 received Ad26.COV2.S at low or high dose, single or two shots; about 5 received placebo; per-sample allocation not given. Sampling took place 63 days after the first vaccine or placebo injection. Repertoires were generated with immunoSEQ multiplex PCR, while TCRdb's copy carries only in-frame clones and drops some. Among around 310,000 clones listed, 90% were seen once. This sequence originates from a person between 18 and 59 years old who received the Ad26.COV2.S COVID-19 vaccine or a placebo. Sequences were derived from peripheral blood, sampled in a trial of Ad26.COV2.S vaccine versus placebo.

CDR3 protein: CASSPIGRGKAYEQYF. The DNA of the CDR3 is TGTGCCAGCAGCCCGATCGGGAGGGGGAAGGCCTACGAGCAGTACTTC. The chain combines TRBV27 with TRBJ2-7; 8 bases map to TRBD2. V was clipped by 6 bases and J by 2 bases; unmatched bases: 12. Germline CDR1 reads MNHEY; CDR2 reads SMNVEV (reference sequence). The CDR3 covers 16 residues.